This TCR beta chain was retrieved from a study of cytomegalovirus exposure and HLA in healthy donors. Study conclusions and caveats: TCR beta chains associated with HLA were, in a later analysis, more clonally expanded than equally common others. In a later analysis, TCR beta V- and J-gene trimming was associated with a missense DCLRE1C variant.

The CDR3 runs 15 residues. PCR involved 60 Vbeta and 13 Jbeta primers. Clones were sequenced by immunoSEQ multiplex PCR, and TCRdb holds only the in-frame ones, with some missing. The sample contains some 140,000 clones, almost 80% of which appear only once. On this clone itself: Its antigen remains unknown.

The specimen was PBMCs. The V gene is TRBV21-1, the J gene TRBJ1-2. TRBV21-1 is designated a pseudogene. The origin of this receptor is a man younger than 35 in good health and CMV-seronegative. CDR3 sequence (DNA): TGTGCCAGCAGCAAATTCCGGCGTAGAGGCAAACGGTACACCTTC. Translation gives CASSKFRRRGKRYTF.